Following are 30 T cell receptor beta chains from one sample sequenced in a study of blood T cell repertoires in COVID-19. Method: immunoSEQ multiplex PCR; TCRdb's copy keeps in-frame clones and lacks some. The repertoire consists of around 200,000 clones, with around 83% occurring once and the leading ten covering around 5%. Sequenced input: peripheral blood. All receptors derive from a woman older than 75 with acute or convalescent COVID-19.

The chain combines TRBV11-3 with TRBJ1-5; 7 nucleotides line up with TRBD1. Germline V gene sequence: CDR1 SGHNT, CDR2 YENEEA. The CDR3 spans 15 residues. After removal of 5 bases from V and 2 bases from J, the junction contained 6 bases not matched to a gene. The chain's CDR3 is CASSRSDRGNQPQHF. The CDR3 DNA reads as TGTGCCAGCAGCCGATCAGACAGGGGCAATCAGCCCCAGCATTTT.

The chain couples TRBV7-3 to TRBJ2-5; the D gene is possibly TRBD2 (5 bases). This CDR3 spans 13 amino acids. Germline CDR1 reads SGHTA; CDR2 reads FQGTGA. Between the trimmed V and J ends, which lost 4 bases and 4 bases, there was a span of 10 bases. The CDR3 DNA reads as TGTGCCAGCAGCTCCCGGGGTTTAGAGACCCAGTACTTC. This gives the protein CASSSRGLETQYF.

The chain carries TRBV4-1 and TRBJ1-2; D may be TRBD1 (6 bases). This CDR3 spans 15 amino acids. V was shortened by 0 bases and J by 4 bases, with 12 bases between the two germline ends. The V gene's germline CDR1 is MGHRA and CDR2 YSYEKL. The CDR3 DNA sequence: TGCGCCAGCAGCCAAGATCGGACAGTTACCTATGGCTACACCTTC. Protein product: CASSQDRTVTYGYTF.

The chain recombines TRBV28 with TRBJ1-2; no clear D gene. CDR3 length equals 16 residues. Trimming removed 6 bases from V and 0 bases from J, with 17 bases in between. The germline gives CDR1 MDHEN, CDR2 SYDVKM. This CDR3 is CASSLSAFLANYGYTF. The CDR3 DNA is TGTGCCAGCAGCTTGTCCGCCTTCCTAGCTAACTATGGCTACACCTTC.

The V call is TRBV7-2, the J call TRBJ2-1; 9 bases line up with TRBD2. The CDR3 is 16 residues long. The germline gives CDR1 SGHTA, CDR2 FQGNSA. V lost 1 base and J lost 2; bases outside the gene matches: 3. Here the CDR3 DNA reads TGTGCCAGCAGCTTAGTTGCGGGGGGGACCTACAATGAGCAGTTCTTC. This translates into CASSLVAGGTYNEQFF.

V gene TRBV27 combines with J gene TRBJ1-6; TRBD1 matches 7 bases. The CDR3 has 16 amino acids. With V trimmed by 6 bases and J by 6 bases, 11 bases remained unmatched. CDR1 is MNHEY, CDR2 SMNVEV, per germline (reference sequence). CDR3 loop: CASRDRTGAPNSPLHF. In nucleotides, the CDR3 is TGTGCCAGCAGAGACCGGACAGGAGCACCTAATTCACCCCTCCACTTT.

The chain has TRBV6-5 and TRBJ2-3; TRBD1 agrees at 7 bases. CDR1 is MNHEY and CDR2 is SVGAGI in the germline V gene. CDR3 length: 14 residues. Trimming took 0 bases from V and 4 from J; bases not matched to a gene: 1. DNA for the CDR3: TGTGCCAGCAGTTACTCACAGGGGCCAGATACGCAGTATTTT. Its translation: CASSYSQGPDTQYF.

The genes are TRBV28 and TRBJ2-5; D is possibly TRBD2 (6 bases). This CDR3 comprises 15 residues. Trimming pared 6 bases from V and 5 bases from J, leaving 19 bases between. Germline lookup yields CDR1 MDHEN and CDR2 SYDVKM. CDR3 protein: CASRDSGNWGETQYF. The CDR3 DNA reads as TGTGCCAGCAGAGATAGCGGAAACTGGGGGGAGACCCAGTACTTC.

Details on this clone: One end of the junction varies from germline; a read error may be responsible. V is TRBV7-7 and J is TRBJ2-2, with 11 bases lining up with TRBD2. The length of the CDR3 is 16 residues. Germline CDR1 SSHAT, CDR2 FNYEAQ (reference sequence). CDR3 sequence: CASSHGLAGTTGELFF. The CDR3 DNA reads as TGTGCTAGCAGCCACGGACTAGCGGGCACGACCGGGGAGCTGTTTTTT.

The chain uses TRBV5-6 and TRBJ2-2; 7 bases are a match to TRBD2. Per germline, CDR1 SGHDT and CDR2 YYEEEE. This CDR3 comprises 18 residues. V was pared by 1 base and J by 3 bases, with 12 bases of the junction left unmatched. The CDR3 sequence: CASSLTGGPLKYTGELFF. DNA of the CDR3: TGTGCCAGCAGCTTGACGGGAGGACCACTAAAATACACCGGGGAGCTGTTTTTT.

CDR3 DNA sequence: TGCGCCAGCAGCGGCGGGACTCCCGGGTTCGGTGAGCAGTTCTTC. Residues: CASSGGTPGFGEQFF. The chain links TRBV5-1 to TRBJ2-1; possibly TRBD2 for D (6 bases). Germline V CDR1 and CDR2: SGHRS, YFSETQ. There are 15 residues in the CDR3. V gave up 4 bases and J gave up 9 bases, with 20 bases separating them.

The chain recombines TRBV2 with TRBJ2-1; D gene uncertain. Germline CDR1 is SNHLY and CDR2 is FYNNEI. Trimming pared 7 bases from V and 0 bases from J, leaving 13 bases between. The CDR3 runs to 15 residues. CDR3 coding DNA: TGTGCCAGCAAGAAGGCGGAGAGCTCCTACAATGAGCAGTTCTTC. The encoded protein is CASKKAESSYNEQFF.

This clone has a single count. The chain uses TRBV5-4 and TRBJ2-3; the D gene is possibly TRBD2 (7 bases). CDR3 length equals 16 residues. CDR1 SGHNT and CDR2 YYREEE come from the germline V gene (reference sequence). V dropped 4 bases and J dropped 0 bases, with 15 bases sitting between them. DNA of the CDR3: TGTGCCAGCAGCCGGGGGGCTAGCGGCAGCACAGATACGCAGTATTTT. This encodes CASSRGASGSTDTQYF. The complete variable domain, with remaining parts taken from reference TRBV5-4 and TRBJ2-3, reads ETGVTQSPTHLIKTRGQQVTLRCSSQSGHNTVSWYQQALGQGPQFIFQYYREEENGRGNFPPRFSGLQFPNYSSELNVNALELDDSALYLCASSRGASGSTDTQYFGPGTRLTVL.

The chain links TRBV5-1 to TRBJ2-5; D gene ambiguous. In germline, CDR1 is SGHRS, CDR2 YFSETQ. The CDR3 is 13 amino acids. The V end lost 1 base, the J end lost 3 bases, and 7 bases lay between the germline ends. CDR3: CASSLRQEETQYF. For the CDR3, the DNA is TGCGCCAGCAGCTTGCGGCAGGAAGAGACCCAGTACTTC.

This clone was detected only once. This rearrangement joins TRBV6-2 or TRBV6-3 to TRBJ1-2, with D possibly being TRBD1 (6 bases). The V gene's germline CDR1 is MNHEY and CDR2 SVGEGT. The CDR3 consists of 14 residues. The V end lost 2 bases, the J end lost 3 bases, and 10 bases lay between the germline ends. CDR3 nucleotides: TGTGCCAGCAGTTACGGGACATCTGACTATGGCTACACCTTC. Its translation is CASSYGTSDYGYTF.

The V and J genes are TRBV5-1 and TRBJ1-4, with D perhaps TRBD1 (6 bases). Germline V gene data show CDR1 as SGHRS and CDR2 as YFSETQ. The CDR3 is 13 residues long. Between the trimmed V and J ends, which lost 5 bases and 6 bases, there was a span of 11 bases. The CDR3 DNA reads as TGCGCCAGCAGGGACAGCACTTATGAAAAACTGTTTTTT. It yields the protein CASRDSTYEKLFF.

This clone was counted a single time. V usage is TRBV6-6 and J usage is TRBJ2-1; a weak D match, TRBD1 (5 bases). Per the germline V gene, CDR1 is MNHNY and CDR2 is SVGAGI (reference sequence). The CDR3 spans 14 residues. Deletions cut 5 bases from V and 4 bases from J, with 12 bases between. CDR3 DNA: TGTGCCAGCAGTCTGCGACAGCAATACAATGAGCAGTTCTTC. This translates into CASSLRQQYNEQFF.

The CDR3 DNA reads TGTGCCAGCAGCAAAACTCCTAGCGGGGGCTACGAGCAGTACTTC. It is translated as CASSKTPSGGYEQYF. This chain joins TRBV28 and TRBJ2-7; 10 bases agree with TRBD2. Germline loops: CDR1 MDHEN, CDR2 SYDVKM. The CDR3 has 15 residues. Trimming at V came to 6 bases and at J to 3 bases, leaving 8 bases not matched to a gene.

The J gene is TRBJ2-5, the V gene TRBV7-3; 7 bases map to TRBD1. After removal of 0 bases from V and 2 bases from J, the junction contained 3 bases not matched to a gene. CDR3 length equals 15 residues. Germline V gene data show CDR1 as SGHTA and CDR2 as FQGTGA. The CDR3 nucleotides read TGTGCCAGCAGCTTAACTCCAGGGGGTCAAGAGACCCAGTACTTC. Protein product: CASSLTPGGQETQYF.

The gene calls are TRBV28 and TRBJ1-2; D is unclear. CDR1 and CDR2 from the germline V gene are MDHEN and SYDVKM. The CDR3 is 15 residues long. Trimming took off 3 bases at V and 3 bases at J, with 14 bases between the two ends. DNA of the CDR3: TGTGCCAGCAGTTTGTCAGACGGGTACGACTATGGCTACACCTTC. Protein product: CASSLSDGYDYGYTF.

The gene calls are TRBV5-1 and TRBJ2-3; 7 positions match TRBD2. The germline CDR1 and CDR2 sequences are SGHRS and YFSETQ. The CDR3 runs 16 residues. After removal of 6 bases from V and 2 bases from J, the junction contained 12 bases not matched to a gene. CDR3 sequence: CASKHQRDGPTDTQYF. DNA of the CDR3: TGCGCCAGCAAACACCAGCGGGATGGACCCACAGATACGCAGTATTTT.

The chain combines TRBV5-4 with TRBJ1-5, with TRBD1 identical over 8 bases. V lost 3 bases, J lost 2 bases, and 1 base stayed unmatched. The CDR3 length is 14 residues. Germline V gene lookup returns CDR1 SGHNT and CDR2 YYREEE (reference sequence). The chain's CDR3 is CASSSGGGNQPQHF. The CDR3 region has the DNA TGTGCCAGCAGCTCAGGGGGCGGCAATCAGCCCCAGCATTTT. Drawing the rest from reference TRBV5-4 and TRBJ1-5, the complete variable domain is ETGVTQSPTHLIKTRGQQVTLRCSSQSGHNTVSWYQQALGQGPQFIFQYYREEENGRGNFPPRFSGLQFPNYSSELNVNALELDDSALYLCASSSGGGNQPQHFGDGTRLSIL.

The V call is TRBV7-2, the J call TRBJ1-5, with D unresolved. Trimming pared 2 bases from V and 5 bases from J, leaving 13 bases between. The V gene's germline CDR1 is SGHTA and CDR2 FQGNSA. The CDR3 has 15 amino acids. CDR3 sequence: CASSLRGGEHQPQHF. DNA for the CDR3: TGTGCCAGCAGCTTAAGAGGCGGAGAACATCAGCCCCAGCATTTT.

This clone was seen a single time. The chain carries TRBV6-5 and TRBJ2-7, with D possibly being TRBD1 (5 bases). The V end lost 6 bases, the J end lost 3 bases, and 12 bases lay between the germline ends. Looked up from germline, CDR1 is MNHEY and CDR2 is SVGAGI. The length of the CDR3 is 13 residues. The CDR3 sequence is CASRVDRGYEQYF. CDR3 in DNA: TGTGCCAGCAGAGTCGATAGGGGCTACGAGCAGTACTTC.

V is TRBV7-6 and J is TRBJ1-3; 7 bases map to TRBD1. In germline, CDR1 is SGHVS, CDR2 FNYEAQ. The V and J ends lost 5 bases and 1 base, in that order; junction bases with no gene match: 8. This CDR3 is built from 16 residues. DNA of the CDR3: TGTGCCAGCAGCCCTTGGCCAGGGGGATCTGGAAACACCATATATTTT. Its protein is CASSPWPGGSGNTIYF.

This chain uses TRBV5-1 with TRBJ2-1; 8 bases are a match to TRBD2. CDR3 size: 15 residues. The trim removed 3 bases at V and 2 bases at J, leaving 4 bases unmatched. Germline V gene data show CDR1 as SGHRS and CDR2 as YFSETQ. In DNA form, the CDR3 reads TGCGCCAGCAGCTCAACTAGCGGTCCCTACAATGAGCAGTTCTTC. Translated: CASSSTSGPYNEQFF.

The chain combines TRBV9 with TRBJ2-1; D remains ambiguous. The CDR3 totals 14 residues. In germline, CDR1 is SGDLS, CDR2 YYNGEE. Deletions cut 0 bases from V and 7 bases from J, with 11 bases between. The CDR3 DNA sequence: TGTGCCAGCAGCGTAGCTTCGTTGTCGAATGAGCAGTTCTTC. Its protein is CASSVASLSNEQFF.

The table lists this clone with many counts. This sequence joins TRBV27 and TRBJ1-5; 7 bases match TRBD1. J lost 5 bases, V lost 1 base, and 2 bases had no gene match. Germline V lookup: CDR1 MNHEY, CDR2 SMNVEV (reference sequence). The length of the CDR3 is 14 residues. This CDR3 is CASSLYRGHQPQHF. In DNA, the CDR3 is TGTGCCAGCAGTTTATACAGGGGACATCAGCCCCAGCATTTT.

V gene TRBV28 combines with J gene TRBJ2-5; tentatively, D is TRBD2 (6 bases). V lost 6 bases and J 4 bases, leaving 15 bases between the germline ends. Germline V lookup: CDR1 MDHEN, CDR2 SYDVKM. CDR3 length: 14 amino acids. DNA for the CDR3: TGTGCCAGCAGAAGCTCCGGGACTGGAGAGACCCAGTACTTC. As protein: CASRSSGTGETQYF.

J is TRBJ1-4 and V is TRBV25-1, with 9 nucleotides matching TRBD1. Unmatched junction bases numbered 10, after V lost 4 bases and J lost 7 bases. The CDR3 has 16 residues. The germline V gene has CDR1 MGHDK and CDR2 SYGVNS. In nucleotides, the CDR3 is TGTGCCAGCAGTGCATTACCGGGACAGGGCGGTGAAAAACTGTTTTTT. Amino acids: CASSALPGQGGEKLFF.